Below are 20 T cell receptor beta chains sequenced from a single sample in a study of shared clonotypes between healthy human individuals. Data came from immunoSEQ multiplex PCR; TCRdb stores just in-frame clones and leaves some out. The sample yields roughly 2.4 million clones, under 97% seen once. Sequencing was done on a sample of naive CD4+ T cells sorted from blood. Subset denoted: CD45RA+ positively selected. The receptors come from a man between 18 and 35 years old in good health.

Turning to this clone: At the DNA level, this CDR3 is encoded by other sequences in the same sample as well. CDR3 DNA: TGTGCCTGGAGTAAAGGCAGCTCTGGAAACACCATATATTTT. This gives the protein CAWSKGSSGNTIYF. V gene TRBV30 combines with J gene TRBJ1-3, with D uncertain. The germline V gene encodes CDR1 GTSNPN and CDR2 SVGIG (reference sequence). Trimming stripped 2 bases from V and 0 bases from J, with 8 bases between. This CDR3 comprises 14 residues.

Of note for this clone: The sample contains more than one DNA sequence encoding this CDR3. J is TRBJ2-3 and V is TRBV30, with D perhaps matching TRBD2 (5 bases). The CDR3 consists of 13 residues. CDR1 is GTSNPN and CDR2 is SVGIG in the germline V gene (reference sequence). V shed 3 bases and J shed 0 bases, with 7 bases lying between them. The CDR3 reads CAWSRGSTDTQYF. For the CDR3, the DNA is TGTGCCTGGAGCCGCGGGAGCACAGATACGCAGTATTTT.

As concerns this clone: This CDR3 is also generated by other DNA sequences in the sample. The chain is built from TRBV5-1 and TRBJ2-1; 10 bases agree with TRBD2. Germline-derived CDR1 and CDR2 are SGHRS and YFSETQ. V shed 0 bases, J shed 2 bases, and the junction held 2 bases outside the gene matches. The length of the CDR3 is 16 residues. The DNA of the CDR3 is TGCGCCAGCAGCTTGGGTCTAGCGGGGGCCTACAATGAGCAGTTCTTC. It codes for CASSLGLAGAYNEQFF. Using reference TRBV5-1 and TRBJ2-1 for the parts outside the CDR3, the full variable domain is KAGVTQTPRYLIKTRGQQVTLSCSPISGHRSVSWYQQTPGQGLQFLFEYFSETQRNKGNFPGRFSGRQFSNSRSEMNVSTLELGDSALYLCASSLGLAGAYNEQFFGPGTRLTVL.

V and J are TRBV30 and TRBJ1-4; no definite D call. V lost 0 bases and J 8 bases, leaving 13 bases between the germline ends. The CDR3 runs to 14 residues. Germline CDR1 GTSNPN, CDR2 SVGIG (reference sequence). The CDR3 region has the DNA TGTGCCTGGAGTGTACTCTCGGCGGGGGAAAAACTGTTTTTT. This gives the protein CAWSVLSAGEKLFF.

As for this clone: The sample has other DNA sequences that encode this CDR3 too. The J gene is TRBJ2-7, the V gene TRBV6-5, with 7 bases fitting TRBD1. With 0 bases clipped from V and 0 bases from J, the junction kept 2 bases outside the gene matches. The CDR3 sequence is 15 residues long. Germline V CDR1 and CDR2: MNHEY, SVGAGI. The CDR3 DNA reads TGTGCCAGCAGTTACTCGGGACAGACCTCCTACGAGCAGTACTTC. This gives the protein CASSYSGQTSYEQYF.

The chain combines TRBV6-5 with TRBJ2-2; D ambiguous. V was shortened by 4 bases and J by 4 bases, with 10 bases between the two germline ends. Germline V gene data show CDR1 as MNHEY and CDR2 as SVGAGI. The CDR3 loop spans 14 amino acids. The CDR3 spells CASSSRVATGELFF. DNA for the CDR3: TGTGCCAGCAGTTCCCGGGTCGCCACCGGGGAGCTGTTTTTT.

The J gene is TRBJ1-1, the V gene TRBV7-3, with a tentative D call TRBD1 (5 bases). Germline V CDR1 and CDR2: SGHTA, FQGTGA. Trimming took off 0 bases at V and 5 bases at J, with 13 bases between the two ends. This CDR3 has 15 amino acids. The CDR3 loop is CASSLTGGGTTEAFF. CDR3 DNA sequence: TGTGCCAGCAGCTTAACTGGTGGGGGAACGACTGAAGCTTTCTTT.

CDR3 region: CASSFTGSGTDTQYF. The DNA of the CDR3 is TGTGCCAGCAGTTTTACAGGGAGCGGCACAGATACGCAGTATTTT. This chain connects TRBV7-2 to TRBJ2-3; a possible D gene is TRBD1 (6 bases). Germline V lookup: CDR1 SGHTA, CDR2 FQGNSA. The CDR3 consists of 15 residues. Trimming removed 6 bases from V and 1 base from J, with 14 bases in between.

V usage is TRBV20-1 and J usage is TRBJ2-1; D call uncertain. CDR1 is DFQATT, CDR2 SNEGSKA, per germline (reference sequence). The CDR3 consists of 11 residues. V dropped 5 bases and J dropped 8 bases, with 10 bases sitting between them. The CDR3 protein is CSAPPWDEQFF. The CDR3, as DNA: TGCAGTGCTCCTCCCTGGGATGAGCAGTTCTTC.

CDR3 amino acids: CASSIMSGRAHMGSYEQYF. In DNA, the CDR3 is TGTGCCAGTAGTATTATGAGCGGGAGGGCCCATATGGGCTCCTACGAGCAGTACTTC. V usage is TRBV19 and J usage is TRBJ2-7; TRBD2 aligns across 10 bases. V shed 3 bases, J shed 0 bases, and the junction held 14 bases outside the gene matches. Germline CDR1 and CDR2: LNHDA and SQIVND (reference sequence). CDR3 length: 19 residues. The complete variable domain, with remaining parts taken from reference TRBV19 and TRBJ2-7, reads DGGITQSPKYLFRKEGQNVTLSCEQNLNHDAMYWYRQDPGQGLRLIYYSQIVNDFQKGDIAEGYSVSREKKESFPLTVTSAQKNPTAFYLCASSIMSGRAHMGSYEQYFGPGTRLTVT.

Regarding this clone: At the DNA level, this CDR3 is encoded by other sequences in the same sample as well. The chain recombines TRBV6-1 with TRBJ2-7; TRBD2 matches 7 bases. The CDR3 totals 14 residues. V lost 4 bases and J lost 1; bases outside the gene matches: 4. Germline V CDR1 and CDR2: MNHNS, SASEGT. This CDR3 reads CASSGERGSYEQYF. CDR3 coding DNA: TGTGCCAGCAGTGGCGAGCGGGGATCCTACGAGCAGTACTTC.

This chain connects TRBV18 to TRBJ2-2; the D is unclear. This CDR3 comprises 14 residues. The germline V gene has CDR1 KGHSH and CDR2 LQKENI. The germline V and J ends were trimmed by 8 bases and 0 bases, with 10 bases remaining between them. The CDR3 region is CASLAYANTGELFF. Here the CDR3 DNA reads TGTGCCAGCCTCGCATACGCGAACACCGGGGAGCTGTTTTTT.

This clone was seen a single time. This chain links TRBV28 with TRBJ2-4; unclear D gene. CDR1 MDHEN and CDR2 SYDVKM come from the germline V gene. V was pared by 3 bases and J by 6 bases, with 12 bases between. CDR3 size: 14 residues. The CDR3 sequence: CASSFRVISNIQYF. The CDR3 bases are TGTGCCAGCAGTTTTAGGGTAATCTCAAACATTCAGTACTTC.

V usage is TRBV7-2 and J usage is TRBJ1-1, with 9 bases aligning to TRBD1. The length of the CDR3 is 15 residues. Germline-derived CDR1 and CDR2 are SGHTA and FQGNSA. With 5 bases clipped from V and 3 bases from J, the junction kept 7 bases outside the gene matches. The CDR3 DNA sequence: TGTGCCAGCAGCCCACAGGGGGCGGTCTACACTGAAGCTTTCTTT. As protein: CASSPQGAVYTEAFF.

The chain's CDR3 is CASSSRVTGGYTF. The CDR3 region has the DNA TGTGCCAGCAGCTCCCGGGTGACTGGCGGCTACACCTTC. The chain recombines TRBV11-1 with TRBJ1-2, with D unclear. CDR3 length: 13 amino acids. The V gene's germline CDR1 is SGHAT and CDR2 FQDESV (reference sequence). Deletions cut 4 bases from V and 8 bases from J, with 14 bases between.

The V gene is TRBV19, the J gene TRBJ2-5, with TRBD1 identical over 7 bases. The J segment lost 0 bases and the V segment lost 4 bases, leaving 5 bases of the junction unmatched. This CDR3 comprises 15 residues. Germline CDR1 is LNHDA and CDR2 is SQIVND (reference sequence). CDR3: CASSTQTGNQETQYF. CDR3 nucleotides: TGTGCCAGTAGTACCCAGACAGGGAACCAAGAGACCCAGTACTTC. The full variable domain, rest sourced from reference TRBV19 and TRBJ2-5, is DGGITQSPKYLFRKEGQNVTLSCEQNLNHDAMYWYRQDPGQGLRLIYYSQIVNDFQKGDIAEGYSVSREKKESFPLTVTSAQKNPTAFYLCASSTQTGNQETQYFGPGTRLLVL.

Here the CDR3 DNA reads TGTGCCAGCAGCATCGGGACAAGGGAGGTCTACGAGCAGTACTTC. It yields the protein CASSIGTREVYEQYF. The chain links TRBV5-5 to TRBJ2-7, with D perhaps matching TRBD1 or TRBD2 (6 bases each). V was cut by 4 bases and J by 3 bases, with 17 bases left in between. Germline V gene data show CDR1 as SGHKS and CDR2 as YYEKEE (reference sequence). The CDR3 consists of 15 residues. The full variable domain, with the rest looked up from reference TRBV5-5 and TRBJ2-7, is DAGVTQSPTHLIKTRGQQVTLRCSPISGHKSVSWYQQVLGQGPQFIFQYYEKEERGRGNFPDRFSARQFPNYSSELNVNALLLGDSALYLCASSIGTREVYEQYFGPGTRLTVT.

The chain joins TRBV5-1 to TRBJ2-5; unclear D gene. The germline V and J ends were trimmed by 4 bases and 3 bases, with 10 bases remaining between them. The germline V gene encodes CDR1 SGHRS and CDR2 YFSETQ. The CDR3 covers 13 residues. The CDR3 nucleotides are TGCGCCAGCAGCCGAAGAACTGAAGAGACCCAGTACTTC. Translated: CASSRRTEETQYF.

Turning to this clone: This specimen includes other DNA sequences encoding the same CDR3. The chain couples TRBV28 to TRBJ1-5; 9 positions match TRBD1. V was clipped by 4 bases and J by 4 bases; unmatched bases: 2. From germline, CDR1 is MDHEN and CDR2 SYDVKM. CDR3 length: 14 amino acids. The CDR3 region has the DNA TGTGCCAGCAGTTCGGGACAGGGTAATCAGCCCCAGCATTTT. Translating it yields CASSSGQGNQPQHF.

The V gene is TRBV6-6, the J gene TRBJ2-5; D is ambiguous. The CDR3 length is 13 residues. Deletions cut 6 bases from V and 5 bases from J, with 13 bases between. Germline loops: CDR1 MNHNY, CDR2 SVGAGI (reference sequence). CDR3 DNA: TGTGCCAGCAGGTTTGGAAAGGTTGAGACCCAGTACTTC. Translation gives CASRFGKVETQYF.